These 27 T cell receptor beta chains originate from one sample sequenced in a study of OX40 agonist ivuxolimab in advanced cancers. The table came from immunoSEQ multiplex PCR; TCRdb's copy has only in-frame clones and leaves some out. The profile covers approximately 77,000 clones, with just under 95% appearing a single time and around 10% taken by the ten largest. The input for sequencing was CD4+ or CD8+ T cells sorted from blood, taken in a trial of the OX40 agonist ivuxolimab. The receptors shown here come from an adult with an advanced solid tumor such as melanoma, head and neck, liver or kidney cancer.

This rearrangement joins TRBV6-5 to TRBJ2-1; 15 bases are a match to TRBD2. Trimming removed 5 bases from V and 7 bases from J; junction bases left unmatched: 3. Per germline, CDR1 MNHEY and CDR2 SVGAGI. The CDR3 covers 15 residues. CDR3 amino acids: CASSTGTSGGNEQFF. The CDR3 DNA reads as TGTGCCAGCAGTACAGGGACTAGCGGGGGGAATGAGCAGTTCTTC.

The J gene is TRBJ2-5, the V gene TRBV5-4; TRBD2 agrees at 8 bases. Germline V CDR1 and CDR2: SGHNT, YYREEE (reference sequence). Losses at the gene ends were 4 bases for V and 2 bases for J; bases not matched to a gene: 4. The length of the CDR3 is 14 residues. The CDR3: CASSPGGSQETQYF. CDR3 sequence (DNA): TGTGCCAGCAGCCCGGGGGGGTCTCAAGAGACCCAGTACTTC.

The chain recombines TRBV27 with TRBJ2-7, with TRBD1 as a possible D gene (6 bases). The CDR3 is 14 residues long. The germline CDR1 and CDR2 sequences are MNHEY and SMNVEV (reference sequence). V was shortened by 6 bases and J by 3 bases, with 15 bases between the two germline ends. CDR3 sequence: CASRQGVEGYEQYF. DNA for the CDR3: TGTGCCAGCAGACAGGGTGTAGAGGGCTACGAGCAGTACTTC.

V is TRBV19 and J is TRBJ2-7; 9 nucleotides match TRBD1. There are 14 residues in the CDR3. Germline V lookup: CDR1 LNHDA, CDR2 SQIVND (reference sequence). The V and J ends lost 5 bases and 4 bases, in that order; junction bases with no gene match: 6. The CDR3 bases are TGTGCCAGTAGTCCCGGGGACAGGGCATACGAGCAGTACTTC. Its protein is CASSPGDRAYEQYF.

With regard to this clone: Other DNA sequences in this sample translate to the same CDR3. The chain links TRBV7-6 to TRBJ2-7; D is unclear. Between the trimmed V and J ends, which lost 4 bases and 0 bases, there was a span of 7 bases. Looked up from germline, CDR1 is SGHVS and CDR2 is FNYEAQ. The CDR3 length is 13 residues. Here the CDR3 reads CASSSSNSYEQYF. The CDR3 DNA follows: TGTGCCAGCAGCTCGTCGAACTCCTACGAGCAGTACTTC.

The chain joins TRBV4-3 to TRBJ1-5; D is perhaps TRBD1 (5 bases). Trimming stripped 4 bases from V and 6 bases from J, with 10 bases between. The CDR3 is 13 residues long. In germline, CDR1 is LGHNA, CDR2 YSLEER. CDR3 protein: CASSRGDGQPQHF. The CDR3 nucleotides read TGCGCCAGCAGCCGAGGGGACGGTCAGCCCCAGCATTTT.

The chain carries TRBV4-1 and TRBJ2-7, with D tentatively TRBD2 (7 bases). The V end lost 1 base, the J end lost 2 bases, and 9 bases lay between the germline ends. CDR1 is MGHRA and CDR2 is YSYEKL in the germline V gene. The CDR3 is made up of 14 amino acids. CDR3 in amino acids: CASSQGGGAYEQYF. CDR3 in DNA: TGCGCCAGCAGCCAAGGAGGGGGGGCCTACGAGCAGTACTTC.

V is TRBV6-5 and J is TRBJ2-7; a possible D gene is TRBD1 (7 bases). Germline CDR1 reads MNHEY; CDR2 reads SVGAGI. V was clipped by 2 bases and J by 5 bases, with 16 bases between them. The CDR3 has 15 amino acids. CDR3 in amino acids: CASSYLTTGEDEQYF. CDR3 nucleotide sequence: TGTGCCAGCAGTTACCTGACAACAGGGGAGGACGAGCAGTACTTC.

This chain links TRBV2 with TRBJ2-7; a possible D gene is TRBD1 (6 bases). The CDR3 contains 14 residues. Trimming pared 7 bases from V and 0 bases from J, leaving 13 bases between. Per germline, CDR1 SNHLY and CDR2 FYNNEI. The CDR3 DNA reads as TGTGCCAGCAAGCCGACAGGCAGCTCCTACGAGCAGTACTTC. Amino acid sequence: CASKPTGSSYEQYF.

The CDR3 spells CASSPPDRSTEAFF. The CDR3 DNA reads as TGTGCCAGTAGTCCGCCGGACAGGAGCACTGAAGCTTTCTTT. The V gene is TRBV19, the J gene TRBJ1-1; 7 bases line up with TRBD1. Germline V gives CDR1 LNHDA, CDR2 SQIVND (reference sequence). CDR3 length: 14 residues. The ends lost 5 bases at V and 4 bases at J; junction bases unmatched: 7.

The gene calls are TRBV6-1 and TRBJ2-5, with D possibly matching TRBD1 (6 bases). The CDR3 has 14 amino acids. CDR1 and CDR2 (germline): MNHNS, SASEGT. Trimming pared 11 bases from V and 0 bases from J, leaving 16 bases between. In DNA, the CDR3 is TGTGCCGGTTACTCGACAGGTTACCAAGAGACCCAGTACTTC. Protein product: CAGYSTGYQETQYF.

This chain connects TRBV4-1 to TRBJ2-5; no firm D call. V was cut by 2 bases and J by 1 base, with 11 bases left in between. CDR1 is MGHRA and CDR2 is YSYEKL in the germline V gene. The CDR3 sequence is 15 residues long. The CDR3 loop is CASSQTRGPQETQYF. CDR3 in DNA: TGCGCCAGCAGCCAAACTCGTGGGCCCCAAGAGACCCAGTACTTC.

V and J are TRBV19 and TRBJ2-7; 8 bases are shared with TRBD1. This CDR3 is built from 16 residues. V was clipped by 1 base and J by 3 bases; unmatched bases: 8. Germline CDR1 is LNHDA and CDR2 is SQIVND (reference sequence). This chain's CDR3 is CASSIVNAGGLYEQYF. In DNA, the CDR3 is TGTGCCAGTAGTATAGTAAATGCAGGGGGCCTCTACGAGCAGTACTTC.

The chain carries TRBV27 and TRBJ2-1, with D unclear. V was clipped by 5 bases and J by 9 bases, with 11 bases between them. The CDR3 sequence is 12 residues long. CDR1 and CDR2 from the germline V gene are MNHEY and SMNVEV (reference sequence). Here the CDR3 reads CASSPPGAEQFF. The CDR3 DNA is TGTGCCAGCAGTCCCCCAGGCGCTGAGCAGTTCTTC.

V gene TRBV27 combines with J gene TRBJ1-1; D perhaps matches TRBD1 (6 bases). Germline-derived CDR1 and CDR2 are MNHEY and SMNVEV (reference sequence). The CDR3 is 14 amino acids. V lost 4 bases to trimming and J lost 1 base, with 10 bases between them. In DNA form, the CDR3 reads TGTGCCAGCAGTTGGGGACACCGGAACACTGAAGCTTTCTTT. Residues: CASSWGHRNTEAFF.

CDR3 sequence (DNA): TGTGCCTGGGGATCCTTCGTCCGGGCCCCTAACTATGGCTACACCTTC. This encodes CAWGSFVRAPNYGYTF. The V call is TRBV30, the J call TRBJ1-2; unclear D gene. Germline V gene lookup returns CDR1 GTSNPN and CDR2 SVGIG (reference sequence). Trimming took off 5 bases at V and 0 bases at J, with 19 bases between the two ends. The CDR3 is 16 amino acids.

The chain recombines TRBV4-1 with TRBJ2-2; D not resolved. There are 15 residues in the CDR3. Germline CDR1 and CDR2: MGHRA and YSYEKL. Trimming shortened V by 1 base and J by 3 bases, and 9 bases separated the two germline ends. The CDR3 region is CASSQGGGHTGELFF. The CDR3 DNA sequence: TGCGCCAGCAGCCAAGGGGGTGGGCACACCGGGGAGCTGTTTTTT.

CDR3 sequence (DNA): TGTGCCAGCAGCCCCCTGGGGGAGCAGTACTTC. Translated, it gives CASSPLGEQYF. The chain is built from TRBV7-9 and TRBJ2-7; D not resolved. V dropped 5 bases and J dropped 7 bases, with 9 bases sitting between them. Looked up from germline, CDR1 is SEHNR and CDR2 is FQNEAQ (reference sequence). The CDR3 has 11 amino acids.

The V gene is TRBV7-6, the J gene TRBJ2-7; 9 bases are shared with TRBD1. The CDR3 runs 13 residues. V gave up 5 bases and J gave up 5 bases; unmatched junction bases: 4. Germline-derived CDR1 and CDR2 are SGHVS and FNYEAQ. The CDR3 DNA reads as TGTGCCAGCAGCCGGGACAGGGTAAACGAGCAGTACTTC. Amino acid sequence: CASSRDRVNEQYF.

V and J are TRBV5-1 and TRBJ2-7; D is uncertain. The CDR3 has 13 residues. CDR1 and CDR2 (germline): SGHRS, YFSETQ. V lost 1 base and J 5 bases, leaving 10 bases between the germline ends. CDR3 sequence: CASSLPRIHEQYF. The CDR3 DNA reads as TGCGCCAGCAGCTTGCCCCGGATACACGAGCAGTACTTC.

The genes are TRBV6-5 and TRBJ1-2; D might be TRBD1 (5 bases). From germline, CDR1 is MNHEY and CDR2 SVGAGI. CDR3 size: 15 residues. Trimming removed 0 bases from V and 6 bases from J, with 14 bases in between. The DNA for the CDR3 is TGTGCCAGCAGTTACTCGCCCGCAGGGAACCATGGCTACACCTTC. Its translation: CASSYSPAGNHGYTF.

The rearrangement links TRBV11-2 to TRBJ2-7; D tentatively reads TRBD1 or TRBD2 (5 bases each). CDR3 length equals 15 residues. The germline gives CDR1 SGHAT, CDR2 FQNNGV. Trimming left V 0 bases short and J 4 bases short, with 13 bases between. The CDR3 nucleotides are TGTGCCAGCAGCTTAGAGGCAGGGACGGTGTACGAGCAGTACTTC. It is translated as CASSLEAGTVYEQYF.

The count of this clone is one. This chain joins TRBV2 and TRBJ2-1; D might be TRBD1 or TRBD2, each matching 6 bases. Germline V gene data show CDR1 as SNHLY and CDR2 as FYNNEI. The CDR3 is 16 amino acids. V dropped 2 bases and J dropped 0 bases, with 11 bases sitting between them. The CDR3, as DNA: TGTGCCAGCAGTGAAAGAGGGGGGAGCTCCTACAATGAGCAGTTCTTC. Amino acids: CASSERGGSSYNEQFF.

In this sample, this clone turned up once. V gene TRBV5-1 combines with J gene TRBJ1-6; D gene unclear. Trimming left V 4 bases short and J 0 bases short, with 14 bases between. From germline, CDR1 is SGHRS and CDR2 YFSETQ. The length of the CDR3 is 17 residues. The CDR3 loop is CASSKKTASSYNSPLHF. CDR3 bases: TGCGCCAGCAGCAAAAAGACGGCGAGCTCCTATAATTCACCCCTCCACTTT.

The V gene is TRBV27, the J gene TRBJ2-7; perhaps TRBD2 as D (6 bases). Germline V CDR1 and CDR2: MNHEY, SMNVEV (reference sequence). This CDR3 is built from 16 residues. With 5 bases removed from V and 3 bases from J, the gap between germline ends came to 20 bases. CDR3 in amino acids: CASSPEVGTFGYEQYF. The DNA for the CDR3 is TGTGCCAGCAGTCCCGAGGTAGGGACTTTCGGCTACGAGCAGTACTTC.

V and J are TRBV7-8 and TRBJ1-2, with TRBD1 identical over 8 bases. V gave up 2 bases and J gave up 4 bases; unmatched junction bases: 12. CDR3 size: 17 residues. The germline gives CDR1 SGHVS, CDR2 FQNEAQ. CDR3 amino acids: CASSLRETGDVIYGYTF. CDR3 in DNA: TGTGCCAGCAGCTTAAGGGAGACAGGGGATGTAATCTATGGCTACACCTTC.

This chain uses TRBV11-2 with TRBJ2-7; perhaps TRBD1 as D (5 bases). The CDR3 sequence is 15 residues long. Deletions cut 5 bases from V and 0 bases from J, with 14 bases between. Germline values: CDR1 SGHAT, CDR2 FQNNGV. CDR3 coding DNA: TGTGCCAGCAGCCTGTCCGCGCAGGGCTCCTACGAGCAGTACTTC. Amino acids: CASSLSAQGSYEQYF. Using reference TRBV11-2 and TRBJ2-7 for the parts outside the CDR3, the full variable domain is EAGVAQSPRYKIIEKRQSVAFWCNPISGHATLYWYQQILGQGPKLLIQFQNNGVVDDSQLPKDRFSAERLKGVDSTLKIQPAKLEDSAVYLCASSLSAQGSYEQYFGPGTRLTVT.